This T cell receptor beta chain was captured in a study of tumor and adjacent non-tumor tissue in lung cancer. Background on the study: Stage I to III disease affected 10 men and about five women aged about 31 to 80.

There are many counts of this clonotype. As yet, its antigen is unknown. The library came from three nested PCR rounds adapted from ARM-PCR protocols. TCRdb re-called the multiplex PCR reads with MiXCR, one entry per CDR3 protein. The data hold about 75,000 distinct CDR3 sequences, with 65% to 75% observed a single time. Findings and limits, study-wide: Significantly higher TCR diversity was found in tumor than normal lung. Tumor repertoires had a smaller top 100 clone share than normal lung.

Germline CDR1 and CDR2: SQVTM and ANQGSEA. V gave up 5 bases and J gave up 0 bases, with 10 bases separating them. CDR3 length: 13 residues. The template was RNA from unsorted bulk tissue. The normal lung tissue was taken more than 3 cm from the tumor edge. Donors were chemotherapy-naive, newly diagnosed lung cancer surgical patients in China, August–late 2014. The sequence derives from a woman between 50 and 59 years old with non-small cell lung cancer. Material for sequencing was distant non-tumor lung tissue. This chain connects TRBV29-1 to TRBJ1-1, with D uncertain. The CDR3 reads CSVYHSMNTEAFF. CDR3 nucleotides: TGCAGCGTTTATCACAGCATGAACACTGAAGCTTTCTTT.